This passage covers 9 T cell receptor beta chains from one sample sequenced in a study of graft-versus-host responses after intestinal transplantation. Produced via immunoSEQ multiplex PCR; TCRdb's table is partial and in-frame only. The sample records about 19,000 clones, around nine tenths being singletons. This material consisted of bone marrow, taken around 120 days after transplant. The receptors were sampled from a human patient who received an intestinal transplant, so some T cells may come from the graft donor.

This clone was recorded only once. This chain connects TRBV9 to TRBJ1-5; possibly TRBD1 for D (5 bases). Looked up from germline, CDR1 is SGDLS and CDR2 is YYNGEE. V lost 0 bases, J lost 6 bases, and 13 bases lay in between. The CDR3 spans 15 residues. Here the CDR3 DNA reads TGTGCCAGCAGCGTAGCTGGAGGGGAGGGTCAGCCCCAGCATTTT. The encoded protein is CASSVAGGEGQPQHF.

The chain has TRBV19 and TRBJ2-2; D is undetermined. V was pared by 7 bases and J by 2 bases, with 11 bases between. This CDR3 spans 14 amino acids. Per the germline V gene, CDR1 is LNHDA and CDR2 is SQIVND (reference sequence). The CDR3, as DNA: TGTGCCAGTAATACAGAACCAAACACCGGGGAGCTGTTTTTT. It yields the protein CASNTEPNTGELFF.

The chain uses TRBV19 and TRBJ1-4; D is uncertain. Germline values: CDR1 LNHDA, CDR2 SQIVND (reference sequence). The length of the CDR3 is 14 residues. V shed 3 bases and J shed 6 bases, with 11 bases lying between them. The CDR3 nucleotides are TGTGCCAGTAGTATCCCCTCCCGCGATGAAAAACTGTTTTTT. This encodes CASSIPSRDEKLFF.

As regards this clone: The germline gene is not matched at one end of the junction; a read error may be the cause. The J gene is TRBJ1-1, the V gene TRBV7-7; D gene unclear. Germline values: CDR1 SSHAT, CDR2 FNYEAQ (reference sequence). This CDR3 contains 13 residues. This chain's CDR3 is CASSLDRNTEAFF. CDR3 DNA: TGTGCTAGCAGCTTAGATCGGAACACTGAAGCTTTCTTT. Full variable domain (outside the CDR3, taken from reference TRBV7-7 and TRBJ1-1): GAGVSQSPRYKVTKRGQDVTLRCDPISSHATLYWYQQALGQGPEFLTYFNYEAQPDKSGLPSDRFSAERPEGSISTLTIQRTEQRDSAMYRCASSLDRNTEAFFGQGTRLTVV.

This clone turned up a few times. DNA for the CDR3: TGTGCCAGCAGTTCCCTTGGCCCTAATGAGCAGTTCTTC. It codes for CASSSLGPNEQFF. The chain links TRBV27 to TRBJ2-1; D not certain. The CDR3 loop spans 13 amino acids. Per the germline V gene, CDR1 is MNHEY and CDR2 is SMNVEV (reference sequence). V was shortened by 4 bases and J by 7 bases, with 11 bases between the two germline ends.

The gene calls are TRBV19 and TRBJ2-3, with 9 bases lining up with TRBD2. This CDR3 has 15 amino acids. Germline values: CDR1 LNHDA, CDR2 SQIVND (reference sequence). Trimming cost V 6 bases and J 0 bases; bases outside gene matches: 4. CDR3: CASSTGTSSTDTQYF. CDR3 sequence (DNA): TGTGCCAGTAGCACCGGGACTAGCAGCACAGATACGCAGTATTTT.

The chain employs TRBV7-9 and TRBJ2-1; tentatively, D is TRBD1 (6 bases). This CDR3 is built from 16 residues. Trimming cost V 2 bases and J 1 base, with 12 bases left between them. CDR1 is SEHNR, CDR2 FQNEAQ, per germline (reference sequence). The CDR3 nucleotides are TGTGCCAGCAGCTTAAGGGGGTTCTCTTCCTACAATGAGCAGTTCTTC. Protein sequence: CASSLRGFSSYNEQFF.

The rearrangement links TRBV4-1 to TRBJ1-4; TRBD1 is a possible D gene (6 bases). CDR1 is MGHRA and CDR2 is YSYEKL in the germline V gene. The CDR3 runs 19 residues. V was pared by 0 bases and J by 2 bases, with 19 bases between. The CDR3 reads CASSQEGTRAAGTNEKLFF. Written as DNA, the CDR3 is TGCGCCAGCAGCCAAGAGGGGACAAGGGCCGCTGGGACTAATGAAAAACTGTTTTTT.

This clone was observed a few times. The chain employs TRBV19 and TRBJ1-1; perhaps TRBD1 as D (6 bases). CDR1 is LNHDA, CDR2 SQIVND, per germline (reference sequence). Trimming stripped 9 bases from V and 6 bases from J, with 17 bases between. This CDR3 has 13 amino acids. CDR3: CASRIGRGSEAFF. The DNA for the CDR3 is TGTGCCAGCCGCATCGGCAGGGGTTCTGAAGCTTTCTTT. Looking up the rest from reference TRBV19 and TRBJ1-1 gives the full variable domain: DGGITQSPKYLFRKEGQNVTLSCEQNLNHDAMYWYRQDPGQGLRLIYYSQIVNDFQKGDIAEGYSVSREKKESFPLTVTSAQKNPTAFYLCASRIGRGSEAFFGQGTRLTVV.